A selection of T cell receptor beta chains follows, all from one sample in a study of CD8+ T cells in alopecia areata. TCRdb keeps only in-frame clones here, not all; method: immunoSEQ multiplex PCR. The sample includes around 270,000 clones, roughly 64% of them seen just once. The source material was CD4+ T cells sorted from blood, sampled at week 24, from a patient treated with tofacitinib. The source is a human donor with alopecia areata. The CDR3 runs from the conserved cysteine through the conserved F or W. The D gene is left open where the match is weak. Clone size is not always given. Where it is, it says once, few, many or a class for expanded clones.

v_call	clone_size	d_call	j_call	cdr3_aa	cdr3_nt
TRBV30	.	.	TRBJ1-1	CAWSRGDTEAFF	TGTGCCTGGTCGCGGGGGGACACTGAAGCTTTCTTT
TRBV7-9	.	TRBD1	TRBJ2-1	CASSWRGQGPYNEQFF	TGTGCCAGCAGCTGGAGGGGACAGGGACCTTACAATGAGCAGTTCTTC
TRBV7-2	.	.	TRBJ2-5	CASSFNGGKTQYF	TGTGCCAGCAGCTTCAATGGTGGGAAGACCCAGTACTTC
TRBV5-6	few	.	TRBJ2-5	CASSFDGTQYF	TGTGCCAGCAGCTTCGATGGGACCCAGTACTTC
TRBV29-1	.	.	TRBJ2-7	CSVAGRANYEQYF	TGCAGCGTTGCGGGGCGGGCCAACTACGAGCAGTACTTC
TRBV4-2	.	TRBD1	TRBJ1-5	CASSQETGRQPQHF	TGTGCCAGCAGCCAGGAGACAGGGCGGCAGCCCCAGCATTTT
TRBV30	.	.	TRBJ1-5	CAWAGAGDQPQHF	TGTGCCTGGGCAGGGGCCGGAGATCAGCCCCAGCATTTT
TRBV4-1	.	.	TRBJ1-1	CASSVSRGGNTEAFF	TGCGCCAGCAGCGTGAGTCGGGGAGGGAACACTGAAGCTTTCTTT
TRBV6-5	.	.	TRBJ1-2	CASLRTASGYTF	TGTGCCAGCCTCAGGACCGCCTCTGGCTACACCTTC
TRBV29-1	.	.	TRBJ1-2	CSVDRRAGFSYTF	TGCAGCGTTGATCGGAGGGCAGGGTTTAGCTACACCTTC
TRBV4-1	.	TRBD1	TRBJ2-7	CASSRTGTGNYEQYF	TGCGCCAGCTCCCGAACAGGGACAGGGAACTACGAGCAGTACTTC
TRBV29-1	.	.	TRBJ1-1	CSVVGGMNTEAFF	TGCAGCGTTGTAGGCGGCATGAACACTGAAGCTTTCTTT
TRBV27	.	.	TRBJ1-6	CASSPRVDSPLHF	TGTGCCAGCAGTCCCCGTGTGGATTCACCCCTCCACTTT
TRBV7-2	.	.	TRBJ2-5	CASSFPRGPAETQYF	TGTGCCAGCAGCTTCCCGCGAGGGCCGGCGGAGACCCAGTACTTC
TRBV27	.	.	TRBJ2-7	CANPTRDPLVSYEQYF	TGTGCCAATCCTACCCGGGATCCCTTGGTTTCCTACGAGCAGTACTTC
TRBV7-9	few	.	TRBJ1-1	CASLQKNTEAFF	TGTGCCAGCCTACAGAAGAACACTGAAGCTTTCTTT
TRBV30	.	.	TRBJ2-5	CAWGGRLGETQYF	TGTGCCTGGGGAGGGAGGCTGGGAGAGACCCAGTACTTC
TRBV30	.	.	TRBJ1-5	CAWQAGRTVGQPQHF	TGTGCCTGGCAGGCTGGACGGACGGTTGGGCAGCCCCAGCATTTT
TRBV7-2	.	.	TRBJ2-1	CASSLRPPGQGSYNEQFF	TGTGCCAGCAGCTTAAGGCCCCCGGGACAAGGCTCCTACAATGAGCAGTTCTTC
TRBV7-2	.	.	TRBJ2-6	CASSRSGANVLTF	TGTGCCAGCAGCCGCTCTGGGGCCAACGTCCTGACTTTC
TRBV29-1	few	TRBD1	TRBJ1-3	CSVEDTGGSNTIYF	TGCAGCGTTGAAGATACAGGGGGCTCTAACACCATATATTTT
TRBV9	.	TRBD1	TRBJ2-7	CASSVRDRGHEQYF	TGTGCCAGCAGCGTCCGGGACAGGGGCCACGAGCAGTACTTC
TRBV5-1	.	.	TRBJ2-3	CASSLMASGTDTQYF	TGCGCCAGCAGCTTGATGGCTAGCGGCACAGATACGCAGTATTTT
TRBV6-5	.	.	TRBJ2-5	CASRSPGTGQYF	TGTGCCAGCAGATCACCCGGGACCGGGCAGTACTTC
TRBV27	.	.	TRBJ1-5	CASGPRHTNQPQHF	TGTGCCAGCGGTCCTAGACATACTAATCAGCCCCAGCATTTT
TRBV2	few	.	TRBJ1-4	CASRLEEKLFF	TGTGCCAGCAGGCTCGAAGAAAAACTGTTTTTT
TRBV30	.	.	TRBJ1-5	CAWSFGGNNQPQHF	TGTGCCTGGAGCTTTGGAGGGAACAATCAGCCCCAGCATTTT
TRBV5-6	.	.	TRBJ1-2	CASSLRGRGYTF	TGTGCCAGCAGCTTGAGAGGTCGGGGCTACACCTTC
TRBV4-1	.	.	TRBJ1-5	CASSQGLITGKRANQPQHF	TGCGCCAGCAGCCAAGGGTTGATTACGGGCAAGCGGGCGAATCAGCCCCAGCATTTT
TRBV6-6	.	.	TRBJ1-2	CASSYPRGYTF	TGTGCCAGCAGTTACCCCAGGGGCTACACCTTC
TRBV29-1	few	.	TRBJ2-7	CSVRSGSRREQYF	TGCAGCGTCCGTTCAGGGAGCCGGCGGGAGCAGTACTTC
TRBV29-1	few	TRBD1	TRBJ2-5	CSVEPPLGTGGRWDQETQYF	TGCAGCGTTGAACCCCCCCTCGGGACAGGGGGCCGTTGGGACCAAGAGACCCAGTACTTC
TRBV4-1	.	TRBD1	TRBJ2-7	CASSPPGGYEQYF	TGCGCCAGCAGCCCACCAGGGGGCTACGAGCAGTACTTC
TRBV7-2	.	.	TRBJ1-3	CASSLTSSGNTIYF	TGTGCCAGCAGCCTTACAAGCTCTGGAAACACCATATATTTT
TRBV29-1	.	TRBD1	TRBJ1-1	CSVDFTGVGYTEAFF	TGCAGCGTTGATTTCACAGGGGTTGGGTACACTGAAGCTTTCTTT
TRBV9	.	.	TRBJ2-1	CASSVGSGEQFF	TGTGCCAGCAGCGTAGGGTCAGGTGAGCAGTTCTTC
TRBV7-7	many	.	TRBJ2-5	CASSLWSRTVQETQYF	TGTGCTAGCAGCTTGTGGTCTCGGACAGTACAAGAGACCCAGTACTTC
TRBV30	.	.	TRBJ1-2	CAWWLVWGYTF	TGTGCCTGGTGGCTTGTATGGGGCTACACCTTC
TRBV29-1	.	.	TRBJ1-1	CSVEDMRGTEAFF	TGCAGCGTTGAAGACATGAGGGGGACTGAAGCTTTCTTT
TRBV30	once	.	TRBJ2-3	CADSPRGVLDTQYF	TGTGCCGACTCACCACGAGGGGTTTTAGATACGCAGTATTTT
TRBV5-1	few	TRBD1	TRBJ2-5	CASSPGQGEETQYF	TGCGCCAGCAGCCCCGGACAGGGGGAAGAGACCCAGTACTTC
TRBV5-1	.	.	TRBJ1-5	CASSLGQDQPQHF	TGCGCCAGCAGCTTGGGGCAGGATCAGCCCCAGCATTTT
TRBV29-1	few	.	TRBJ2-1	CSAEETAGNEQFF	TGCAGCGCCGAAGAAACGGCGGGCAATGAGCAGTTCTTC
TRBV28	.	.	TRBJ2-3	CASSLAGGTDTQYF	TGTGCCAGCAGTTTAGCAGGGGGCACAGATACGCAGTATTTT
TRBV18	.	.	TRBJ2-7	CASSPPGIYEQYF	TGTGCCAGCTCACCACCGGGGATCTACGAGCAGTACTTC
TRBV2	.	.	TRBJ2-6	CASTLNQASGANVLTF	TGTGCCAGCACCCTAAATCAAGCCTCTGGGGCCAACGTCCTGACTTTC
TRBV18	.	.	TRBJ2-7	CASSPSGGSSTSYEQYF	TGTGCCAGCTCACCTAGCGGAGGGAGTAGCACCTCCTACGAGCAGTACTTC
TRBV27	few	.	TRBJ1-6	CASSFGPFGGSPLHF	TGTGCCAGCAGTTTTGGGCCCTTCGGGGGTTCACCCCTCCACTTT
TRBV7-9	few	.	TRBJ1-6	CASSFSPFRENSPLHF	TGTGCCAGCAGCTTTTCCCCATTCCGGGAGAATTCACCCCTCCACTTT
TRBV10-3	.	.	TRBJ1-1	CAITQTGNTEAFF	TGTGCCATCACCCAAACAGGGAACACTGAAGCTTTCTTT
TRBV11-2	few	.	TRBJ2-2	CASSRRRNTGELFF	TGTGCCAGCAGCCGGAGGCGGAACACCGGGGAGCTGTTTTTT
TRBV30	.	.	TRBJ1-4	CAWSPPRSTNEKLFF	TGTGCCTGGAGTCCCCCGCGTTCAACTAATGAAAAACTGTTTTTT
TRBV2	few	.	TRBJ2-1	CASSVTGPSSYNEQFF	TGTGCCAGCAGTGTGACAGGCCCGAGCTCCTACAATGAGCAGTTCTTC
TRBV7-2	once	TRBD1	TRBJ2-7	CASSPLQGSSDEQYF	TGCGCCAGCAGCCCTCTACAGGGGTCTTCGGACGAGCAGTACTTC
TRBV30	.	.	TRBJ1-5	CAWSQDTNQPQHF	TGTGCCTGGAGTCAAGACACGAATCAGCCCCAGCATTTT